The TCR beta chain described here comes from a study of T-cell reconstitution after alpha-beta-depleted transplantation in children. The library targeted TCRbeta and was prepared with unique molecular identifiers. TCRdb reprocessed the PCR reads via MiXCR and lists one record per CDR3 protein. Of 190,000 or so distinct CDR3 sequences in the sample, around 7% are singletons; the top ten hold 3% to 3.5%. V was pared by 0 bases and J by 4 bases, with 13 bases between. The germline gives CDR1 SGHTA, CDR2 FQGNSA. The CDR3 has 15 residues. This clonotype was counted many times. The source of this sequence is a human donor who donated a stem cell graft to a child with Wiskott-Aldrich syndrome. The chain combines TRBV7-2 with TRBJ2-7; D unclear. The sample in question was PBMCs from the stem cell graft donor, obtained from the stem cell graft. CDR3: CASSLARLDSYEQYF. In DNA, the CDR3 is TGTGCCAGCAGCTTAGCGCGGCTAGATTCGTACGAGCAGTACTTC. Using reference TRBV7-2 and TRBJ2-7 for the parts outside the CDR3, the full variable domain is GAGVSQSPSNKVTEKGKDVELRCDPISGHTALYWYRQSLGQGLEFLIYFQGNSAPDKSGLPSDRFSAERTGGSVSTLTIQRTQQEDSAVYLCASSLARLDSYEQYFGPGTRLTVT.